This TCR beta chain was sequenced during a study of cytomegalovirus exposure and HLA in healthy donors. About this clone: The antigen is undetermined.

The study's findings and limits: As confirmed in vitro, a few CMV-associated chains were specific for CMV antigens. A later analysis found first-cohort TCR clusters tended to co-occur in the roughly 120 validation repertoires. Listed as cytomegalovirus-associated were 150 or so TCR beta chains.

Produced via immunoSEQ multiplex PCR; TCRdb's table is partial and in-frame only. This sample has roughly 120,000 clones; roughly 88% occur once, and the top ten carry about 6%. Trimming removed 0 bases from V and 4 bases from J, with 15 bases in between. This CDR3 has 16 amino acids. In germline, CDR1 is SGHDN, CDR2 FVKESK. The chain links TRBV14 to TRBJ1-2; D may be TRBD1 (6 bases). The sequenced sample consisted of PBMCs. The source is a young woman in good health and CMV-seropositive. CDR3 bases: TGTGCCAGCAGCCAAGAAGGGGGGGTTAGAGGCTATGGCTACACCTTC. As protein: CASSQEGGVRGYGYTF.